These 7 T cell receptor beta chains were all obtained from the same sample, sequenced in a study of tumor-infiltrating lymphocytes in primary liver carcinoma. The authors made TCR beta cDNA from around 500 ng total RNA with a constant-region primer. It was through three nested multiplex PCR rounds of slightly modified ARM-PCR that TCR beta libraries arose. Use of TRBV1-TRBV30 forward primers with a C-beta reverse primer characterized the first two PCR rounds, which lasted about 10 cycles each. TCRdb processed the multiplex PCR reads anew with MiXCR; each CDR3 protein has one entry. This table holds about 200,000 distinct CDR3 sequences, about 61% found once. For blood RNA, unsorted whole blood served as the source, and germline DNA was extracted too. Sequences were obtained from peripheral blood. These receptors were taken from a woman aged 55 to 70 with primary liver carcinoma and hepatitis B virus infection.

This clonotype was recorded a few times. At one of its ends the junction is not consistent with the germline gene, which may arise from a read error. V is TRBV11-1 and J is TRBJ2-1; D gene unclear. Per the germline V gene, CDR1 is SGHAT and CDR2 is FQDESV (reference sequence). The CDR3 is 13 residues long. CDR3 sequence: CANSPSRYYERFF. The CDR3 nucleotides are TGTGCCAACAGCCCCTCGCGGTACTATGAGCGGTTCTTC.

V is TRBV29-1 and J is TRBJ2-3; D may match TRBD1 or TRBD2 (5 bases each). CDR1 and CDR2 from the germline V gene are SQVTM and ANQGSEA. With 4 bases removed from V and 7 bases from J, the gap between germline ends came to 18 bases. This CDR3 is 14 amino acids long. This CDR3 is CSVVRDLMVNTQYF. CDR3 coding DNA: TGCAGCGTTGTGAGGGACCTAATGGTGAATACGCAGTATTTT.

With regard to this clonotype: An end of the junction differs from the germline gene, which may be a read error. For the CDR3, the DNA is TGTGCCAGCAGCCAAGATTTAGGTCTGAACACTGATGCTTTCTTT. Translation: CASSQDLGLNTDAFF. The chain links TRBV14 to TRBJ1-1, with D hard to call. This CDR3 comprises 15 residues. From germline, CDR1 is SGHDN and CDR2 FVKESK.

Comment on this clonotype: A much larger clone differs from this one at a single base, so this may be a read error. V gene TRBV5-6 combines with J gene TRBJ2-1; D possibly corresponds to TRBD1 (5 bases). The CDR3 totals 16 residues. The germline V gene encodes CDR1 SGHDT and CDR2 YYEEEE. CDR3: CASSLVATADYNAQFF. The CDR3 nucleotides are TGTGCCAGCAGCTTGGTTGCGACAGCAGATTACAATGCGCAGTTCTTC.

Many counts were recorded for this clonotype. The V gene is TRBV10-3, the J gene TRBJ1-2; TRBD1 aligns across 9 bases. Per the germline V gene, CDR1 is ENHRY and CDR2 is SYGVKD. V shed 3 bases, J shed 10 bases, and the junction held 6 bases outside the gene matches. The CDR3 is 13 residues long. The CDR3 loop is CAISEAGQGSYTF. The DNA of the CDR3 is TGTGCCATCAGTGAAGCGGGACAGGGTTCCTACACCTTC.

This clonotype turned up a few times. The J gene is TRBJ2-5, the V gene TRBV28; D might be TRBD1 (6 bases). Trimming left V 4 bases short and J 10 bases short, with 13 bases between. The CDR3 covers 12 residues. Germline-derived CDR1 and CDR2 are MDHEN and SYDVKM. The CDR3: CASSSNGQRQYF. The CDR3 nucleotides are TGTGCCAGCAGTTCCAACGGACAGCGCCAGTACTTC.

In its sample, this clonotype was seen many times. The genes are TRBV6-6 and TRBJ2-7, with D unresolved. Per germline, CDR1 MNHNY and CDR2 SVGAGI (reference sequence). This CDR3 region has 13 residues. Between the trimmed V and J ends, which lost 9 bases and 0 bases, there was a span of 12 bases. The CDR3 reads CASTPWSSYEQYF. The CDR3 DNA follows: TGTGCCAGTACCCCTTGGAGCTCCTACGAGCAGTACTTC.